Below, one T cell receptor beta chain is given with its context. The data were taken from a study of shared clonotypes between healthy human individuals. The genomic DNA of each subset was split evenly across several immunoSEQ plates. Sequencing used immunoSEQ multiplex PCR; TCRdb keeps in-frame clones, though not all of them. Among 450,000 to 550,000 clones listed, approximately 79% were seen once. Sequencing input: PBMCs. This TCR came from a middle-aged woman in good health. Some clones in this sample may be carry-over from other donors' samples.

CDR3 protein: CASSQELASGSYEQYF. CDR3 coding DNA: TGTGCCAGCAGCCAAGAATTGGCTAGCGGCTCCTACGAGCAGTACTTC. The rearrangement uses TRBV4-2 and TRBJ2-7, with 7 nucleotides matching TRBD2. This CDR3 region has 16 residues. Germline assignment: CDR1 LGHNA and CDR2 YNFKEQ. After removal of 0 bases from V and 0 bases from J, the junction contained 5 bases not matched to a gene.